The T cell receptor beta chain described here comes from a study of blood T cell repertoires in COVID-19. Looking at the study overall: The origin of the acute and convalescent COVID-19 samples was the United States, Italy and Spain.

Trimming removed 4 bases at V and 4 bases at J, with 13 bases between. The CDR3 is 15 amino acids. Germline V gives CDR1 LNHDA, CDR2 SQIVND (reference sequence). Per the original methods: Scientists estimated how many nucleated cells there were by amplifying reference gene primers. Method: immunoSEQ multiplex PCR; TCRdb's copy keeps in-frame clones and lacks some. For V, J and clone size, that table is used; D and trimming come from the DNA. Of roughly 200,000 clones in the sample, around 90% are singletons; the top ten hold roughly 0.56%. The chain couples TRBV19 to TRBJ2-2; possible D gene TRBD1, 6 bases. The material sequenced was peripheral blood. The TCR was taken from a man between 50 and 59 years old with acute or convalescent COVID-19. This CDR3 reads CASSTLGQPTGELFF. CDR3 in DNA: TGTGCCAGTAGTACACTTGGACAGCCCACCGGGGAGCTGTTTTTT.